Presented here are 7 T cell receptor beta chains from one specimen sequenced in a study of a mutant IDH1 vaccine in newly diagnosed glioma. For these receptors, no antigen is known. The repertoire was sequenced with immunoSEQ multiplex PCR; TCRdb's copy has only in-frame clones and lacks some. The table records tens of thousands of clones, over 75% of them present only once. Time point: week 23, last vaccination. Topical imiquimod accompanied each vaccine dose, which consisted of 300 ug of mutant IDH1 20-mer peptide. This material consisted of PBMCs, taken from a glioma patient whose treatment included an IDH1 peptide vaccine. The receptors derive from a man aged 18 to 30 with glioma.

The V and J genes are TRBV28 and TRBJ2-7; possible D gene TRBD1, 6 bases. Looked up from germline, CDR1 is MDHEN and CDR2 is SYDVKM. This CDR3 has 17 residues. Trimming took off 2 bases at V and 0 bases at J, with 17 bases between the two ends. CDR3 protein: CASSLGLGDINSYEQYF. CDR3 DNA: TGTGCCAGCAGTTTAGGGCTCGGGGACATTAACTCCTACGAGCAGTACTTC.

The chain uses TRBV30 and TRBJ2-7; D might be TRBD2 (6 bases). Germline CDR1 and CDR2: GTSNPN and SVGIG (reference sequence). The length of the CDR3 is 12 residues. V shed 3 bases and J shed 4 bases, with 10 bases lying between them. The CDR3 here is CAWSGRGYEQYF. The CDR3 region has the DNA TGTGCCTGGAGCGGGAGAGGGTACGAGCAGTACTTC.

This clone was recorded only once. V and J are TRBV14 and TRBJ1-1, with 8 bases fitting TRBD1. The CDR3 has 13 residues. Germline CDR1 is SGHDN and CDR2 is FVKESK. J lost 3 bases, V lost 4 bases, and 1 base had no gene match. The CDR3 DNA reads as TGTGCCAGCAGCCGACAGGGGTACACTGAAGCTTTCTTT. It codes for CASSRQGYTEAFF.

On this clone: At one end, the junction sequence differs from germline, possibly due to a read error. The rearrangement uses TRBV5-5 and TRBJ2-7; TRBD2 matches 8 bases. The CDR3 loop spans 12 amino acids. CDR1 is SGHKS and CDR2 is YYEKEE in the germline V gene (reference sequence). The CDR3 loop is CASSLDDSGGRF. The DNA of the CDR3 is TGTGCCAGCAGCTTGGATGATTCGGGAGGGCGCTTC.

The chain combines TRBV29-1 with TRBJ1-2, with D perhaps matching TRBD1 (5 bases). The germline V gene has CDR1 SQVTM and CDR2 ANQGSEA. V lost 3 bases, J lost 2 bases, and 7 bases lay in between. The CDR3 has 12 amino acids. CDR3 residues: CSVEHRNYGYTF. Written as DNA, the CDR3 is TGCAGCGTTGAGCACAGGAACTATGGCTACACCTTC.

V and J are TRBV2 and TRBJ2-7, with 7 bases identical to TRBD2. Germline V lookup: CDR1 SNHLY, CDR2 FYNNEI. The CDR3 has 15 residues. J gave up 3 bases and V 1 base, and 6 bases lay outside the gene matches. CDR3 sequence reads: CASSEGLAGFYEQYF. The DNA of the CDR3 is TGTGCCAGCAGTGAAGGACTAGCCGGATTCTACGAGCAGTACTTC.

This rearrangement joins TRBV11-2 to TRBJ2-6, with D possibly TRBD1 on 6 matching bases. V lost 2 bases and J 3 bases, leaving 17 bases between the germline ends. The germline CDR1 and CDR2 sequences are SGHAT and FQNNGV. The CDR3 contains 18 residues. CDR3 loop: CASSLRVGAGDGANVLTF. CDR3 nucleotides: TGTGCCAGCAGCTTACGTGTTGGGGCAGGGGATGGGGCCAACGTCCTGACTTTC.